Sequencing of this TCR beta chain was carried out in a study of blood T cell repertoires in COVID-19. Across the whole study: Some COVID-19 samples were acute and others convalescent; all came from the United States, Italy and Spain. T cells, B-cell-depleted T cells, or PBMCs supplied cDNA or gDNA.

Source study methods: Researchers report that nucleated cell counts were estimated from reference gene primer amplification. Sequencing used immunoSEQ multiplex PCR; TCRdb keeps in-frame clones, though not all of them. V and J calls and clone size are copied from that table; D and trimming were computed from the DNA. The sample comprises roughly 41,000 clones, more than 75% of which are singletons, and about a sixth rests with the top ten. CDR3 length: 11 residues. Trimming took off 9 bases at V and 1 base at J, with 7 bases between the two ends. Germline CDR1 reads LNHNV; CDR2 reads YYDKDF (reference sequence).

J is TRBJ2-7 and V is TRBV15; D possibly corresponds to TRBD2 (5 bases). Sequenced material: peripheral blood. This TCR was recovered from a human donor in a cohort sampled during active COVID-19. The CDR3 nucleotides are TGTGCCACAGGGAGTTCCTACGAGCAGTACTTC. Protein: CATGSSYEQYF.